The clone carrying this T cell receptor (beta chain) has a handful of counts. Its specificity is not known. CDR1 and CDR2 from the germline V gene are LNHDA and SQIVND (reference sequence). This CDR3 comprises 13 residues. With V trimmed by 6 bases and J by 5 bases, 6 bases remained unmatched. The libraries were made with immunoSEQ version 4 in survey mode. Assay used: immunoSEQ multiplex PCR; TCRdb lists only in-frame clones, some missing. The sample includes approximately 19,000 clones, approximately 64% seen only once; the top ten take approximately 8.4%. These data belong to a study of persistence of HIV-infected CD4 T cells. Study-level results: Antigen-responding cells were enriched for degenerate expanded CDR3beta sequences. CMV- and Gag-responding cells had lower TCRbeta richness than CD3/CD28-responding cells. The rare CMV-responding cells with HIV-1 proviruses were not separately TCR-sequenced.

Stimulation used about 9.5 ug/mL lysate from CMV-infected fibroblasts. CD4+ T cells upregulating both CD40 ligand and CD69 were sorted as responding cells. The sample here was CD4+ T cells sorted from PBMCs after 18-hour stimulation, taken from a patient who received antiretroviral therapy. This chain uses TRBV19 with TRBJ1-1, with 7 bases aligning to TRBD1. This receptor was obtained from an adult woman with HIV who was CMV-seropositive. The CDR3 DNA reads TGTGCCAGTAGCCACGACAGGGCAACTGAAGCTTTCTTT. Translation gives CASSHDRATEAFF.